These 14 T cell receptor beta chains were all obtained from the same sample, sequenced in a study of cytomegalovirus exposure and HLA in healthy donors. PCR involved 60 Vbeta and 13 Jbeta primers. The assay was immunoSEQ multiplex PCR, and TCRdb's table has in-frame clones only and misses some. The sample holds 150,000 to 200,000 clones; about 73% are singletons and the top ten take about 13%. The sequenced sample was PBMCs. These receptors were collected from a woman aged 45-65 years in good health and CMV-seropositive.

This chain joins TRBV2 and TRBJ2-7, with 8 bases identical to TRBD2. The CDR3 has 16 residues. V trimming: 4 bases; J trimming: 5 bases; junction bases outside the gene matches: 13. Per germline, CDR1 SNHLY and CDR2 FYNNEI. The chain's CDR3 is CASSVAGGSQRNEQYF. In DNA form, the CDR3 reads TGTGCCAGCAGTGTGGCGGGGGGCAGCCAGAGGAACGAGCAGTACTTC.

This clone is a singleton in its sample. The sample contains more than one DNA sequence encoding this CDR3. The gene calls are TRBV10-3 and TRBJ2-2; the match to TRBD2 covers 15 bases. V dropped 6 bases and J dropped 5; count of bases not matched to a gene: 1. CDR1 and CDR2 (germline): ENHRY, SYGVKD. The CDR3 consists of 15 residues. DNA of the CDR3: TGTGCCATCAGCGGACTAGCGGGGGGGACCGGGGAGCTGTTTTTT. Translation: CAISGLAGGTGELFF.

The chain recombines TRBV5-1 with TRBJ2-2; D not certain. The CDR3 is 14 amino acids. Trimming pared 3 bases from V and 4 bases from J, leaving 10 bases between. Per germline, CDR1 SGHRS and CDR2 YFSETQ. CDR3 sequence reads: CASSYIQSTGELFF. The CDR3 bases are TGCGCCAGCAGCTATATACAATCCACCGGGGAGCTGTTTTTT.

The chain's CDR3 is CALLQGGPGYEQYF. CDR3 bases: TGTGCGCTCCTACAGGGGGGCCCTGGCTACGAGCAGTACTTC. The chain links TRBV2 to TRBJ2-7; 8 nucleotides line up with TRBD1. The germline gives CDR1 SNHLY, CDR2 FYNNEI. The CDR3 covers 14 residues.

The chain employs TRBV30 and TRBJ2-6; possible D gene TRBD1, 5 bases. V lost 2 bases, J lost 1 base, and 6 bases lay in between. Germline V CDR1 and CDR2: GTSNPN, SVGIG (reference sequence). The CDR3 spans 14 residues. DNA of the CDR3: TGTGCCTGGAGTAGGACATCTGGGGCCAACGTCCTGACTTTC. The encoded protein is CAWSRTSGANVLTF.

The chain is built from TRBV6-5 and TRBJ2-3, with 7 bases matching TRBD2. From germline, CDR1 is MNHEY and CDR2 SVGAGI. V was clipped by 7 bases and J by 5 bases; unmatched bases: 12. The CDR3 has 15 residues. In DNA, the CDR3 is TGTGCCAGCACCCTTGGGGGGGGGACGGGAGATACGCAGTATTTT. Protein product: CASTLGGGTGDTQYF.

This chain links TRBV5-6 with TRBJ2-7, with D possibly TRBD2 on 5 matching bases. Trimming pared 0 bases from V and 2 bases from J, leaving 18 bases between. The CDR3 sequence is 17 residues long. Germline CDR1 SGHDT, CDR2 YYEEEE. CDR3 DNA: TGTGCCAGCAGCTTGGTCGTCGGTCGAGCGGCAACCTACGAGCAGTACTTC. Protein product: CASSLVVGRAATYEQYF.

V usage is TRBV7-6 and J usage is TRBJ1-4; possible D gene TRBD1, 5 bases. CDR3 length: 16 residues. Trimming stripped 4 bases from V and 8 bases from J, with 20 bases between. CDR1 is SGHVS and CDR2 is FNYEAQ in the germline V gene. CDR3 coding DNA: TGTGCCAGCAGCTCCCGCCCGGGGGACGGCCGGGAAAAACTGTTTTTT. As protein: CASSSRPGDGREKLFF. The complete variable domain, with remaining parts taken from reference TRBV7-6 and TRBJ1-4, reads GAGVSQSPRYKVTKRGQDVALRCDPISGHVSLYWYRQALGQGPEFLTYFNYEAQQDKSGLPNDRFSAERPEGSISTLTIQRTEQRDSAMYRCASSSRPGDGREKLFFGSGTQLSVL.

J is TRBJ1-5 and V is TRBV9; TRBD1 matches 8 bases. Germline values: CDR1 SGDLS, CDR2 YYNGEE. There are 15 residues in the CDR3. The ends lost 0 bases at V and 6 bases at J; junction bases unmatched: 5. The CDR3 protein is CASSVDGQGVQPQHF. CDR3 DNA sequence: TGTGCCAGCAGCGTAGACGGACAGGGAGTTCAGCCCCAGCATTTT.

This clone turned up a few times. This sequence joins TRBV5-1 and TRBJ2-3, with D maybe TRBD2 (5 bases). The CDR3 runs to 14 residues. V lost 5 bases and J 0 bases, leaving 10 bases between the germline ends. From germline, CDR1 is SGHRS and CDR2 YFSETQ. CDR3 amino acids: CASRLSGSTDTQYF. The DNA for the CDR3 is TGCGCCAGCAGGTTAAGCGGAAGCACAGATACGCAGTATTTT. The variable domain in full, completed from reference TRBV5-1 and TRBJ2-3, reads KAGVTQTPRYLIKTRGQQVTLSCSPISGHRSVSWYQQTPGQGLQFLFEYFSETQRNKGNFPGRFSGRQFSNSRSEMNVSTLELGDSALYLCASRLSGSTDTQYFGPGTRLTVL.

This chain uses TRBV12-5 with TRBJ1-5, with a tentative D call TRBD1 (6 bases). The CDR3 has 17 amino acids. The V gene lost 0 bases and the J gene lost 4 bases, with 16 bases spanning the gap. Per the germline V gene, CDR1 is LGHNT and CDR2 is FRNRAP. CDR3 region: CASGLVVREGVNQPQHF. The DNA for the CDR3 is TGTGCTAGTGGTTTGGTTGTAAGGGAGGGGGTTAATCAGCCCCAGCATTTT.

This clone was counted only a few times. The chain has TRBV27 and TRBJ2-7, with no clear D. V was shortened by 5 bases and J by 2 bases, with 13 bases between the two germline ends. Germline CDR1 is MNHEY and CDR2 is SMNVEV (reference sequence). CDR3 length equals 14 residues. The CDR3: CASSPRRSTYEQYF. The CDR3 nucleotides are TGTGCCAGCAGTCCTCGACGGAGCACCTACGAGCAGTACTTC.

The chain has TRBV15 and TRBJ1-3; TRBD1 matches at 7 bases. Trimming removed 3 bases from V and 0 bases from J; junction bases left unmatched: 8. Per the germline V gene, CDR1 is LNHNV and CDR2 is YYDKDF (reference sequence). The CDR3 loop spans 17 amino acids. The CDR3 spells CATSSLIRGTSGNTIYF. CDR3 nucleotides: TGTGCCACCAGCAGTCTAATCAGGGGGACCTCTGGAAACACCATATATTTT.

The chain carries TRBV5-5 and TRBJ1-3, with 7 nucleotides matching TRBD1. CDR1 SGHKS and CDR2 YYEKEE come from the germline V gene (reference sequence). The length of the CDR3 is 16 residues. V dropped 0 bases and J dropped 2; count of bases not matched to a gene: 5. The CDR3 bases are TGTGCCAGCAGCTTGGGACAGGGAGGAACTGGAAACACCATATATTTT. It codes for CASSLGQGGTGNTIYF.